This TCR beta chain was captured by sequencing in a study of blood T cell repertoires in COVID-19. Germline V lookup: CDR1 MNHEY, CDR2 SVGEGT. V shed 4 bases and J 15 bases; nucleotides not matched to a gene: 20. CDR3 length: 16 residues. This clone has more than one count but fewer than ten. Measured with immunoSEQ multiplex PCR; TCRdb has only the in-frame clones, and not every one. This sample has around 140,000 clones; 80% occur once, and the top ten carry around 3.4%. This chain connects TRBV6-2 or TRBV6-3 to TRBJ2-1, with 8 bases aligning to TRBD1. This clonotype was obtained from a man between 65 and 80 years old who had recovered from COVID-19. Material for sequencing was peripheral blood. CDR3 in amino acids: CASSLRTGQGLGVGFF. The CDR3 DNA reads TGTGCCAGCAGTTTACGCACTGGACAGGGATTAGGGGTTGGGTTCTTC.